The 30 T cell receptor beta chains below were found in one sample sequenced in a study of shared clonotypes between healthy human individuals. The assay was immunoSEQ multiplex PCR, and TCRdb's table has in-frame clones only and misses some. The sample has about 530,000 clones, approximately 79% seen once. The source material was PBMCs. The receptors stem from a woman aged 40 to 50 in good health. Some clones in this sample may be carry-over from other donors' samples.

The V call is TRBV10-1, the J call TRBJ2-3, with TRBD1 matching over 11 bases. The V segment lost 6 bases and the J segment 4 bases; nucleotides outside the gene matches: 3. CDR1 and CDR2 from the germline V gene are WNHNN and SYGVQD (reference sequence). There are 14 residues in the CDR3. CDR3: CASRPGQGADTQYF. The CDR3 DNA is TGCGCCAGCAGACCGGGACAGGGGGCAGATACGCAGTATTTT.

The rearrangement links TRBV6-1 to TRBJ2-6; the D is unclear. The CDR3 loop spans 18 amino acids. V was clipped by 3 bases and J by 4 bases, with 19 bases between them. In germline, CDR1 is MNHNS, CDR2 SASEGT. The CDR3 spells CASSDRISPWAGANVLTF. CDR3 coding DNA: TGTGCCAGCAGTGACAGGATCTCCCCCTGGGCCGGGGCCAACGTCCTGACTTTC.

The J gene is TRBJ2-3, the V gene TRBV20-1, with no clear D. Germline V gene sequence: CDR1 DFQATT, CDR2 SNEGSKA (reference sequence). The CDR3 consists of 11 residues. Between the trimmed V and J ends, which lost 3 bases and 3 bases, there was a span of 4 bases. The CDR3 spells CSASRTDTQYF. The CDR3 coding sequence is TGCAGTGCTAGTCGTACAGATACGCAGTATTTT.

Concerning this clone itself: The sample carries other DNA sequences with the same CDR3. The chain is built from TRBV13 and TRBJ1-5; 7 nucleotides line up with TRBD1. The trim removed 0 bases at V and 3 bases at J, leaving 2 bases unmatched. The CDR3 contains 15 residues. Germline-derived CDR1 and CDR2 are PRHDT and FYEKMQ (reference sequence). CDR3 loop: CASSLGGTVNQPQHF. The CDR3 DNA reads TGTGCCAGCAGCTTAGGAGGGACAGTCAATCAGCCCCAGCATTTT. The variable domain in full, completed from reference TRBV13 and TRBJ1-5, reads AAGVIQSPRHLIKEKRETATLKCYPIPRHDTVYWYQQGPGQDPQFLISFYEKMQSDKGSIPDRFSAQQFSDYHSELNMSSLELGDSALYFCASSLGGTVNQPQHFGDGTRLSIL.

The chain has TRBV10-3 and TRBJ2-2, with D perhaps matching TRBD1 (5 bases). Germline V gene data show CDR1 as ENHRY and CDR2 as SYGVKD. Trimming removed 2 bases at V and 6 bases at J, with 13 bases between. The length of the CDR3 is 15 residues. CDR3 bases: TGTGCCATCAGTGAGACAGGACCCTTGGCCGGGGAGCTGTTTTTT. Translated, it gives CAISETGPLAGELFF.

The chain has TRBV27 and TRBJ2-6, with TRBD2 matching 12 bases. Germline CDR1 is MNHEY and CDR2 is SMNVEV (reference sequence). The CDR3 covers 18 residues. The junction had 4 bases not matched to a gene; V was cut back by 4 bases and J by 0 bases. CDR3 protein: CASSSKLAGGSGANVLTF. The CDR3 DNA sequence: TGTGCCAGCAGTTCGAAACTAGCGGGAGGCTCTGGGGCCAACGTCCTGACTTTC.

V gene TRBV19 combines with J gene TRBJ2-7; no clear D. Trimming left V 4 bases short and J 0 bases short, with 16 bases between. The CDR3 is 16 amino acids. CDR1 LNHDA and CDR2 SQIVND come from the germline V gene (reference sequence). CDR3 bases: TGTGCCAGTAGTAACGGCCCGGGTCGAGGCTCCTACGAGCAGTACTTC. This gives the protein CASSNGPGRGSYEQYF.

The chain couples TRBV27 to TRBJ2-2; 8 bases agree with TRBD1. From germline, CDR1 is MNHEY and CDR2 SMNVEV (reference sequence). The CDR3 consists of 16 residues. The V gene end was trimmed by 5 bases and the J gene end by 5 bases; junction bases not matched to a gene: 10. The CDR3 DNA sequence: TGTGCCAGCAGTCCAGGGGGCGCCCCGAGGACCGGGGAGCTGTTTTTT. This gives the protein CASSPGGAPRTGELFF.

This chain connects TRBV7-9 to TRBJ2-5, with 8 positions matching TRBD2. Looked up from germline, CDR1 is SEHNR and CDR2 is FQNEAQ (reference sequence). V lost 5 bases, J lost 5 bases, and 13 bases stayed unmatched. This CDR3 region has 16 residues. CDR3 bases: TGTGCCAGCAGCCGTGGGGGACTAGGTTTTTCGGAGACCCAGTACTTC. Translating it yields CASSRGGLGFSETQYF.

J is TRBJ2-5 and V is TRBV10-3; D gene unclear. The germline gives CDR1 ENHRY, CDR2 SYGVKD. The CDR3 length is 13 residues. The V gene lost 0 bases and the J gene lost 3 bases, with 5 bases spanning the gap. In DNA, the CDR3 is TGTGCCATCAGTGAGTCAAGGGAAGAGACCCAGTACTTC. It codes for CAISESREETQYF.

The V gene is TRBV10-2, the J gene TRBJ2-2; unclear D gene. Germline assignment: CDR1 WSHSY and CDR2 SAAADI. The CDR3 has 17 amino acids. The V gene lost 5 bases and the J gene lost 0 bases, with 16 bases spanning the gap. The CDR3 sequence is CASSRRHPVANTGELFF. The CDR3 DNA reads TGCGCCAGCAGTCGCAGACACCCCGTCGCGAACACCGGGGAGCTGTTTTTT.

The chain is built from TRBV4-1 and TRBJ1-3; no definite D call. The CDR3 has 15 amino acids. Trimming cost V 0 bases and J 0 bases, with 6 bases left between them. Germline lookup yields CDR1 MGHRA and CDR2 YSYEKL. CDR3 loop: CASSQDGHSGNTIYF. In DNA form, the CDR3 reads TGCGCCAGCAGCCAAGATGGTCACTCTGGAAACACCATATATTTT.

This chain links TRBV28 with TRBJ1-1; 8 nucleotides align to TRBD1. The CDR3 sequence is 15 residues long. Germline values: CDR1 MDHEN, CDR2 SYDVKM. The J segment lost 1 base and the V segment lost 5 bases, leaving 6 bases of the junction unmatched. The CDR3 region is CASSPRDRKNTEAFF. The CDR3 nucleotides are TGTGCCAGCAGTCCGCGGGACAGGAAGAACACTGAAGCTTTCTTT.

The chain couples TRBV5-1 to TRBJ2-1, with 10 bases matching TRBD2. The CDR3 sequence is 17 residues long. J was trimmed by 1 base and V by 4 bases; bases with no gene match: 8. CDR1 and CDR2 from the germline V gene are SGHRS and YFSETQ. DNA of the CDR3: TGCGCCAGCAGCCGGAGGCTAGCGGGGGCTTCCTACAATGAGCAGTTCTTC. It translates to CASSRRLAGASYNEQFF.

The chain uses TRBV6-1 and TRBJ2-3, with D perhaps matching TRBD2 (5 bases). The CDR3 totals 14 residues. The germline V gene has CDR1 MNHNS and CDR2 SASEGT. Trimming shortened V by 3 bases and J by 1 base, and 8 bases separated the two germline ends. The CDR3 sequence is CASSDKGGTDTQYF. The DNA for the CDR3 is TGTGCCAGCAGTGATAAGGGAGGCACAGATACGCAGTATTTT.

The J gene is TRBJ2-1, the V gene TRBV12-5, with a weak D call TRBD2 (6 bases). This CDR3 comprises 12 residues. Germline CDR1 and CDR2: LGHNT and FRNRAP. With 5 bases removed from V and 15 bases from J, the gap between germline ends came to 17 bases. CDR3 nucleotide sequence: TGTGCTAGTGGTCCCCACCGCGGGAATGTGTTCTTC. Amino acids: CASGPHRGNVFF.

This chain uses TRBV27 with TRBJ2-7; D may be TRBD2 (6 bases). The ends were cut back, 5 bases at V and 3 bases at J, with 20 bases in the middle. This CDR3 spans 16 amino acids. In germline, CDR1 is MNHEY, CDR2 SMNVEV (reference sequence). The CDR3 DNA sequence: TGTGCCAGCAGTCCACCCGGGACTCGGTTGGGCTACGAGCAGTACTTC. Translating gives CASSPPGTRLGYEQYF.

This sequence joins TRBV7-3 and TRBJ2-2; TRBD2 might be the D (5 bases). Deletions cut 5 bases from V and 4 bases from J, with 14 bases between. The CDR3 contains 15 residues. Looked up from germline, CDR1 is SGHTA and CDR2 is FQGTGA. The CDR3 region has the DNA TGTGCCAGCAGCCCCACACGGGATGTCACCGGGGAGCTGTTTTTT. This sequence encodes CASSPTRDVTGELFF.

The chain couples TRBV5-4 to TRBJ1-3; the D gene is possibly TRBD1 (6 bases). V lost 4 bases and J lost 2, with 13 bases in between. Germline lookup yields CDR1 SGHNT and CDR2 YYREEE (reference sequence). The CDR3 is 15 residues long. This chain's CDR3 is CASSPDRLAGNTIYF. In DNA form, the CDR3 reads TGTGCCAGCAGCCCGGACAGACTGGCTGGAAACACCATATATTTT.

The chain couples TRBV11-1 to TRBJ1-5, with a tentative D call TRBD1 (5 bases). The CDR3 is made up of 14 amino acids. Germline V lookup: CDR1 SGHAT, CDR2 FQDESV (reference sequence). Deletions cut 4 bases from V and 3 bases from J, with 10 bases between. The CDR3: CASSSRDVNQPQHF. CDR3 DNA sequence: TGTGCCAGCAGCTCCCGGGACGTCAATCAGCCCCAGCATTTT. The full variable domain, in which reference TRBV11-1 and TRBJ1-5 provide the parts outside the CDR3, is EAEVAQSPRYKITEKSQAVAFWCDPISGHATLYWYRQILGQGPELLVQFQDESVVDDSQLPKDRFSAERLKGVDSTLKIQPAELGDSAMYLCASSSRDVNQPQHFGDGTRLSIL.

The CDR3: CASSDPGLAANEQFF. The CDR3 coding sequence is TGTGCCAGCAGTGATCCCGGACTAGCGGCGAATGAGCAGTTCTTC. The genes are TRBV2 and TRBJ2-1, with 10 positions matching TRBD2. V was clipped by 3 bases and J by 7 bases; unmatched bases: 6. Germline assignment: CDR1 SNHLY and CDR2 FYNNEI. This CDR3 spans 15 amino acids.

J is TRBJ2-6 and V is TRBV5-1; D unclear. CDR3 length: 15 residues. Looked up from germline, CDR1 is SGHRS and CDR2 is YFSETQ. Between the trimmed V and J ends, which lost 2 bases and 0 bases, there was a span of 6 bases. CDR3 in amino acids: CASSFTSSGANVLTF. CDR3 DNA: TGCGCCAGCAGCTTTACGTCCTCTGGGGCCAACGTCCTGACTTTC.

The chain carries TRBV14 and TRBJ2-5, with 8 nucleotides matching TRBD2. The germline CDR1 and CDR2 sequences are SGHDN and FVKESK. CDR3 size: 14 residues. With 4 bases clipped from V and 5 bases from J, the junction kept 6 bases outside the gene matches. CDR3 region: CASSLRGGLETQYF. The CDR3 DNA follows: TGTGCCAGCAGCCTACGGGGGGGGCTGGAGACCCAGTACTTC.

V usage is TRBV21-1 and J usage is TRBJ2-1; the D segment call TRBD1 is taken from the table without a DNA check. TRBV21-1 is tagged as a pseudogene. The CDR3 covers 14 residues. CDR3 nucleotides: TGTGCCAGCAGCCCCCGGGACAGACACAATGAGCAGTTCTTC. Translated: CASSPRDRHNEQFF.

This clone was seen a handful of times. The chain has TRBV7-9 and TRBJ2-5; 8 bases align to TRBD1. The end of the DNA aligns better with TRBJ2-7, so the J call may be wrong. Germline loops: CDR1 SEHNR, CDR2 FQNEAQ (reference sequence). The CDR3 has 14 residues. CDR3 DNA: TGTGCCAGCAGCTCATACGACAGGGGAAACGAGCAGTACTTC. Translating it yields CASSSYDRGNEQYF.

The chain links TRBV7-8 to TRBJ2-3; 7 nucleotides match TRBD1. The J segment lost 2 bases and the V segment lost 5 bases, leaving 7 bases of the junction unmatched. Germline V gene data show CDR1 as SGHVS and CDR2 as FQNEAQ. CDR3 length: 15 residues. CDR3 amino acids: CASSANRGPTDTQYF. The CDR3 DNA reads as TGTGCCAGCAGCGCCAACAGGGGACCCACAGATACGCAGTATTTT.

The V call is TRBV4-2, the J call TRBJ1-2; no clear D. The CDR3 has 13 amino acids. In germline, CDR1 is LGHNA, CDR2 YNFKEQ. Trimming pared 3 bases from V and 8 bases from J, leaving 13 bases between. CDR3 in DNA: TGTGCCAGCAGCCAGGGCCCTACTCGAGGCTACACCTTC. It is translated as CASSQGPTRGYTF.

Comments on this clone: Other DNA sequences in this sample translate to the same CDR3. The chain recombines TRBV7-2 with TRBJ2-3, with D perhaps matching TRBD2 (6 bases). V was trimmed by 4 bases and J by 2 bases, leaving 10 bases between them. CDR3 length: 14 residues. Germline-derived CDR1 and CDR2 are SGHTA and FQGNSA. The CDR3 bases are TGTGCCAGCAGCTCGGGACTTTCCACAGATACGCAGTATTTT. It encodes CASSSGLSTDTQYF.

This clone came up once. The CDR3 DNA reads as TGTGCCAGCAGTTACGGGGTTCAGAACTATGGCTACACCTTC. It codes for CASSYGVQNYGYTF. The V call is TRBV6-5, the J call TRBJ1-2; D not certain. Between the trimmed V and J ends, which lost 2 bases and 2 bases, there was a span of 9 bases. Germline V gene data show CDR1 as MNHEY and CDR2 as SVGAGI. The CDR3 runs 14 residues.

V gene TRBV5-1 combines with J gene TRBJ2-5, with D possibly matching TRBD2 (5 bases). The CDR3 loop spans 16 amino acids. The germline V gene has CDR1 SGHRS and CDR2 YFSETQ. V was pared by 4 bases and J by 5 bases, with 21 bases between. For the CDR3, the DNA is TGCGCCAGCAGCCCACACGACGAGGGAGCGTGGGAGACCCAGTACTTC. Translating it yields CASSPHDEGAWETQYF.